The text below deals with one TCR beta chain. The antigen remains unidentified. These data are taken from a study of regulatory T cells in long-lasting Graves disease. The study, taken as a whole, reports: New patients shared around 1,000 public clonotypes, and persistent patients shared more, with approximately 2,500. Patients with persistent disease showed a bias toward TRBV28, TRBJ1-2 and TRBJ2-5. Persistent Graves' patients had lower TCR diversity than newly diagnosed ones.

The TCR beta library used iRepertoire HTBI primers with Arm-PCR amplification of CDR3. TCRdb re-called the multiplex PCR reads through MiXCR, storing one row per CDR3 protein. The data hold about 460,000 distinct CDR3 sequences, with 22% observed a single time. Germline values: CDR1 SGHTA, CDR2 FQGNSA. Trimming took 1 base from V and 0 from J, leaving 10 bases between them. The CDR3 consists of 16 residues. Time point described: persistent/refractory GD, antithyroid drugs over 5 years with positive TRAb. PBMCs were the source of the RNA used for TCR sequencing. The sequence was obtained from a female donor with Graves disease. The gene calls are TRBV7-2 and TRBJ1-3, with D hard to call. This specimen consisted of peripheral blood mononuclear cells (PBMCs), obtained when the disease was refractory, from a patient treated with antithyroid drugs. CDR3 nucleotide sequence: TGTGCCAGCAGCTTAGGAAGGACGGGCTCTGGAAACACCATATATTTT. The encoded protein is CASSLGRTGSGNTIYF.